One and the same sample provided the 21 T cell receptor beta chains below, sequenced in a study of OX40 agonist ivuxolimab in advanced cancers. Libraries were prepared by immunoSEQ multiplex PCR; TCRdb keeps only in-frame clonotypes and omits some of them. The sample lists under 80,000 clones, about 85% seen once, with approximately 3.8% in the top ten. The starting material was CD4+ or CD8+ T cells sorted from blood, obtained in a trial of the OX40 agonist ivuxolimab. Receptor source: an adult with an advanced solid tumor such as melanoma, head and neck, liver or kidney cancer.

This clone was seen just once. In DNA, the CDR3 is TGTGCCAGCAGTATTACGGGCGGCGCCAATCAGCCCCAGCATTTT. Amino acid sequence: CASSITGGANQPQHF. The chain employs TRBV7-9 and TRBJ1-5; D unclear. This CDR3 region has 15 residues. Trimming took 6 bases from V and 3 from J, leaving 15 bases between them. Germline CDR1 SEHNR, CDR2 FQNEAQ (reference sequence).

The chain uses TRBV6-1 and TRBJ2-1, with 10 bases fitting TRBD1. V shed 10 bases and J 3 bases; nucleotides not matched to a gene: 6. CDR1 MNHNS and CDR2 SASEGT come from the germline V gene. The CDR3 is 14 amino acids. The CDR3 DNA follows: TGTGCCACCACCCGGGACAGGGGCTACAATGAGCAGTTCTTC. It is translated as CATTRDRGYNEQFF.

The CDR3, as DNA: TGTGCCAGCTCGGACATTCTCTACGAGCAGTACTTC. Its translation: CASSDILYEQYF. The gene calls are TRBV18 and TRBJ2-7; maybe TRBD1 (5 bases). Germline CDR1 reads KGHSH; CDR2 reads LQKENI. The CDR3 loop spans 12 amino acids. Trimming removed 6 bases at V and 3 bases at J, with 9 bases between.

The chain employs TRBV28 and TRBJ1-1; D uncertain. Germline loops: CDR1 MDHEN, CDR2 SYDVKM. This CDR3 comprises 11 residues. Between the trimmed V and J ends, which lost 1 base and 8 bases, there was a span of 5 bases. CDR3 loop: CASSLLGEAFF. As DNA, the CDR3 is TGTGCCAGCAGTTTATTGGGGGAAGCTTTCTTT.

The V call is TRBV10-2, the J call TRBJ1-6; the D gene is possibly TRBD1 (5 bases). Trimming cost V 6 bases and J 10 bases, with 16 bases left between them. Germline V gives CDR1 WSHSY, CDR2 SAAADI. The CDR3 extends over 14 amino acids. The CDR3 reads CASRGAGQRSPLHF. The CDR3 nucleotides are TGCGCCAGCAGGGGAGCAGGGCAACGGTCACCCCTCCACTTT.

CDR3 coding DNA: TGTGCCAGCAGCCTCACAGGGGGGTATGGCTACACCTTC. Translation: CASSLTGGYGYTF. The V call is TRBV7-2, the J call TRBJ1-2; 8 bases align to TRBD1. Trimming at V came to 5 bases and at J to 5 bases, leaving 4 bases not matched to a gene. Germline loops: CDR1 SGHTA, CDR2 FQGNSA. This CDR3 comprises 13 residues.

This clone occurred once. This chain joins TRBV10-3 and TRBJ2-1; 8 bases align to TRBD2. Germline trimming cut 10 bases from V and 4 bases from J; bases unmatched to any gene: 15. Germline loops: CDR1 ENHRY, CDR2 SYGVKD. CDR3 length: 16 amino acids. The CDR3 reads CATELTRGGGYNEQFF. The CDR3, as DNA: TGTGCCACCGAATTGACCAGGGGCGGGGGGTACAATGAGCAGTTCTTC.

The chain recombines TRBV5-1 with TRBJ2-1, with TRBD2 matching over 11 bases. This CDR3 has 15 amino acids. V was pared by 0 bases and J by 9 bases, with 5 bases of the junction left unmatched. The germline CDR1 and CDR2 sequences are SGHRS and YFSETQ. CDR3 region: CASSLAGTSGSEQFF. The DNA for the CDR3 is TGCGCCAGCAGCTTGGCCGGGACTAGCGGAAGTGAGCAGTTCTTC.

The chain carries TRBV19 and TRBJ1-2; D may be TRBD1 (6 bases). V was shortened by 2 bases and J by 3 bases, with 13 bases between the two germline ends. Germline CDR1 is LNHDA and CDR2 is SQIVND (reference sequence). The CDR3 is 15 residues long. CDR3 loop: CASSIRPGADYGYTF. The CDR3 bases are TGTGCCAGTAGTATACGTCCGGGGGCAGACTATGGCTACACCTTC.

This chain joins TRBV6-5 and TRBJ1-5, with a possible D match to TRBD1 (6 bases). Germline lookup yields CDR1 MNHEY and CDR2 SVGAGI. V gave up 10 bases and J gave up 6 bases, with 19 bases separating them. The CDR3 covers 14 residues. The CDR3 coding sequence is TGTGCCACCAAAGATGGACAGTCACGTCAGCCCCAGCATTTT. Residues: CATKDGQSRQPQHF.

There are a few counts of this clone. This sequence joins TRBV27 and TRBJ2-4; TRBD2 is a possible D gene (7 bases). V lost 6 bases and J lost 8, with 17 bases in between. This CDR3 spans 14 amino acids. The V gene's germline CDR1 is MNHEY and CDR2 SMNVEV (reference sequence). The CDR3 sequence is CASSKRGGTYIQYF. The CDR3 DNA is TGTGCCAGCAGCAAAAGGGGGGGTACGTACATTCAGTACTTC.

The rearrangement links TRBV7-3 to TRBJ2-3; 13 bases fit TRBD2. The germline V gene encodes CDR1 SGHTA and CDR2 FQGTGA. This CDR3 region has 16 residues. V was pared by 5 bases and J by 6 bases, with 8 bases of the junction left unmatched. The CDR3 DNA sequence: TGTGCCAGCAGCCTGGGACTAGCGGGGACCCTGGATACGCAGTATTTT. Translation: CASSLGLAGTLDTQYF.

J is TRBJ2-5 and V is TRBV27; D may be TRBD1 (6 bases). V dropped 6 bases and J dropped 2 bases, with 13 bases sitting between them. This CDR3 has 14 amino acids. The germline V gene has CDR1 MNHEY and CDR2 SMNVEV (reference sequence). CDR3 protein: CASRKQGIQETQYF. The CDR3 bases are TGTGCCAGCAGAAAACAGGGAATACAAGAGACCCAGTACTTC.

The chain is built from TRBV27 and TRBJ2-7; 7 bases are shared with TRBD2. The CDR3 extends over 14 amino acids. CDR1 MNHEY and CDR2 SMNVEV come from the germline V gene (reference sequence). Trimming removed 5 bases from V and 2 bases from J; junction bases left unmatched: 6. The CDR3 DNA sequence: TGTGCCAGCAGTCCCCGCGGGGGTCCCTACGAGCAGTACTTC. Its translation is CASSPRGGPYEQYF.

The chain is built from TRBV28 and TRBJ2-7; D not resolved. The CDR3 has 11 residues. Per the germline V gene, CDR1 is MDHEN and CDR2 is SYDVKM. The germline V and J ends were trimmed by 10 bases and 9 bases, with 16 bases remaining between them. The DNA of the CDR3 is TGTGCCACCGACCACACGTTAGGGCAGTACTTC. Translated, it gives CATDHTLGQYF.

This clone turned up a few times. The J gene is TRBJ2-7, the V gene TRBV7-9; TRBD1 aligns across 8 bases. The germline CDR1 and CDR2 sequences are SEHNR and FQNEAQ (reference sequence). CDR3 length: 14 residues. J lost 3 bases, V lost 0 bases, and 1 base had no gene match. This chain's CDR3 is CASSLAGQGYEQYF. In nucleotides, the CDR3 is TGTGCCAGCAGCTTAGCTGGACAGGGCTACGAGCAGTACTTC. The full variable domain, with the rest looked up from reference TRBV7-9 and TRBJ2-7, is DTGVSQNPRHKITKRGQNVTFRCDPISEHNRLYWYRQTLGQGPEFLTYFQNEAQLEKSRLLSDRFSAERPKGSFSTLEIQRTEQGDSAMYLCASSLAGQGYEQYFGPGTRLTVT.

The rearrangement links TRBV7-2 to TRBJ2-2; the D is unclear. In germline, CDR1 is SGHTA, CDR2 FQGNSA. The length of the CDR3 is 14 residues. V lost 2 bases, J lost 4 bases, and 8 bases lay in between. CDR3 region: CASSLIRSTGELFF. The CDR3 coding sequence is TGTGCCAGCAGCTTAATAAGAAGCACCGGGGAGCTGTTTTTT.

V usage is TRBV11-2 and J usage is TRBJ2-4; perhaps TRBD1 as D (7 bases). Germline lookup yields CDR1 SGHAT and CDR2 FQNNGV. The CDR3 spans 14 residues. The V end was cut by 1 base, the J end by 7 bases, with 11 bases between. The DNA of the CDR3 is TGTGCCAGCAGCTTAGGCAGGGGGAGGAACATTCAGTACTTC. Encoded protein: CASSLGRGRNIQYF. The full variable domain, rest sourced from reference TRBV11-2 and TRBJ2-4, is EAGVAQSPRYKIIEKRQSVAFWCNPISGHATLYWYQQILGQGPKLLIQFQNNGVVDDSQLPKDRFSAERLKGVDSTLKIQPAKLEDSAVYLCASSLGRGRNIQYFGAGTRLSVL.

V and J are TRBV9 and TRBJ2-1; D might be TRBD2 (6 bases). Trimming took 0 bases from V and 7 from J, leaving 17 bases between them. The CDR3 spans 16 residues. Germline V CDR1 and CDR2: SGDLS, YYNGEE. This CDR3 reads CASSVVGGTRGNEQFF. As DNA, the CDR3 is TGTGCCAGCAGCGTAGTGGGCGGGACCCGTGGGAATGAGCAGTTCTTC. The full variable domain, completed using reference TRBV9 and TRBJ2-1, is DSGVTQTPKHLITATGQRVTLRCSPRSGDLSVYWYQQSLDQGLQFLIQYYNGEERAKGNILERFSAQQFPDLHSELNLSSLELGDSALYFCASSVVGGTRGNEQFFGPGTRLTVL.

V is TRBV9 and J is TRBJ2-7, with unresolved D. With 3 bases removed from V and 5 bases from J, the gap between germline ends came to 9 bases. The CDR3 is 12 residues long. CDR1 and CDR2 (germline): SGDLS, YYNGEE. The CDR3 region is CASSGDGDEQYF. The CDR3 DNA reads TGTGCCAGCAGCGGAGACGGAGACGAGCAGTACTTC.

CDR3 nucleotides: TGTGCCAGCTCACCCCCTGGGGCCCTGAAATTGGGCTACACCTTC. The encoded protein is CASSPPGALKLGYTF. The chain has TRBV18 and TRBJ1-2, with a tentative D call TRBD1 (5 bases). Trimming cost V 3 bases and J 8 bases, with 19 bases left between them. The germline V gene has CDR1 KGHSH and CDR2 LQKENI. CDR3 size: 15 residues.